Each of the 24 T cell receptor beta chains below was sequenced from the same sample in a study of response to subunit inactivated influenza vaccine. TCRdb reprocessed the RT-PCR reads with MiXCR, giving one entry per CDR3 protein. This table has 540,000 or so distinct CDR3 sequences, under 15% appearing once. The specimen comprised PBMCs from blood, sampled more than 35 days after vaccination. The origin of the receptors is a man aged 50 or older who received an inactivated influenza vaccine.

The chain uses TRBV29-1 and TRBJ2-3; D possibly corresponds to TRBD2 (5 bases). The CDR3 spans 14 residues. Germline V gives CDR1 SQVTM, CDR2 ANQGSEA. V gave up 1 base and J gave up 2 bases, with 10 bases separating them. Here the CDR3 reads CSVEVGRATDTQYF. The CDR3 DNA reads as TGCAGCGTTGAAGTAGGGCGGGCCACAGATACGCAGTATTTT.

This clonotype was picked up a small number of times. The rearrangement uses TRBV7-2 and TRBJ1-2; 8 bases map to TRBD1. Germline V lookup: CDR1 SGHTA, CDR2 FQGNSA. This CDR3 is built from 15 residues. The trim removed 0 bases at V and 5 bases at J, leaving 5 bases unmatched. CDR3 loop: CASSLAPRQGYGYTF. DNA for the CDR3: TGTGCCAGCAGCTTAGCGCCCAGACAGGGGTATGGCTACACCTTC. Combining the CDR3 with reference TRBV7-2 and TRBJ1-2 gives the whole variable domain GAGVSQSPSNKVTEKGKDVELRCDPISGHTALYWYRQSLGQGLEFLIYFQGNSAPDKSGLPSDRFSAERTGGSVSTLTIQRTQQEDSAVYLCASSLAPRQGYGYTFGSGTRLTVV.

This clonotype was recorded a few times. V is TRBV7-9 and J is TRBJ2-1; 7 nucleotides match TRBD1. V shed 5 bases, J shed 5 bases, and the junction held 9 bases outside the gene matches. The CDR3 has 15 amino acids. Per germline, CDR1 SEHNR and CDR2 FQNEAQ (reference sequence). The CDR3 loop is CASSPRQGPDNEQFF. CDR3 DNA: TGTGCCAGCAGCCCCCGACAGGGCCCGGACAATGAGCAGTTCTTC.

This chain uses TRBV18 with TRBJ2-7; weak D call: TRBD2 (6 bases). Deletions cut 2 bases from V and 2 bases from J, with 13 bases between. The CDR3 contains 15 residues. Germline loops: CDR1 KGHSH, CDR2 LQKENI. CDR3 nucleotide sequence: TGTGCCAGCTCACCATACGGGAGCCCGGCCTACGAGCAGTACTTC. This encodes CASSPYGSPAYEQYF.

This clonotype came up a few times. V gene TRBV7-2 combines with J gene TRBJ2-3; 8 bases are a match to TRBD1. The germline V gene encodes CDR1 SGHTA and CDR2 FQGNSA. With V trimmed by 6 bases and J by 3 bases, 11 bases remained unmatched. CDR3 length equals 16 residues. Written as DNA, the CDR3 is TGTGCCAGCAGAAAACGGACAGGGATGGCGACAGATACGCAGTATTTT. It is translated as CASRKRTGMATDTQYF.

This clonotype was detected many times. This rearrangement joins TRBV7-2 to TRBJ2-5; 9 positions agree with TRBD1. Germline lookup yields CDR1 SGHTA and CDR2 FQGNSA. V dropped 3 bases and J dropped 5; count of bases not matched to a gene: 4. The CDR3 sequence is 14 residues long. The CDR3 sequence: CASSLGQGKETQYF. As DNA, the CDR3 is TGTGCCAGCAGCTTGGGACAGGGAAAGGAGACCCAGTACTTC.

The CDR3 loop is CASSWTGAPMSYGYTF. The CDR3 DNA reads TGCGCCAGCAGCTGGACAGGGGCCCCAATGAGCTATGGCTACACCTTC. V gene TRBV5-1 combines with J gene TRBJ1-2, with TRBD1 identical over 9 bases. V was pared by 3 bases and J by 4 bases, with 10 bases of the junction left unmatched. In germline, CDR1 is SGHRS, CDR2 YFSETQ. The CDR3 is 16 residues long.

About this clonotype: At one end, the junction sequence differs from germline, possibly due to a read error. The chain carries TRBV11-2 and TRBJ2-3, with D unclear. The CDR3 sequence is 13 residues long. Germline CDR1 and CDR2: SGHAT and FQNNGV. CDR3 coding DNA: TGTGCCAGCAGCCAATATAGCATAGATACGCAGTATTTT. Encoded protein: CASSQYSIDTQYF.

This clonotype came up a few times. V and J are TRBV11-2 and TRBJ2-2, with unresolved D. Trimming stripped 5 bases from V and 3 bases from J, with 10 bases between. Germline CDR1 is SGHAT and CDR2 is FQNNGV. This CDR3 has 14 amino acids. CDR3 in DNA: TGTGCCAGCAGCCCCCGGTGGGACACCGGGGAGCTGTTTTTT. It codes for CASSPRWDTGELFF.

This clonotype was picked up a small number of times. J is TRBJ2-1 and V is TRBV4-3; D possibly matches TRBD1 or TRBD2 (5 bases each). Trimming took 3 bases from V and 9 from J, leaving 12 bases between them. The CDR3 loop spans 13 amino acids. Germline V CDR1 and CDR2: LGHNA, YSLEER. CDR3 in amino acids: CASSQSERGEQFF. In DNA, the CDR3 is TGCGCCAGCAGCCAGTCGGAGAGGGGTGAGCAGTTCTTC.

V is TRBV11-2 and J is TRBJ1-4, with D unclear. Germline V gene lookup returns CDR1 SGHAT and CDR2 FQNNGV. This CDR3 is built from 15 residues. The V end was cut by 2 bases, the J end by 0 bases, with 7 bases between. The DNA of the CDR3 is TGTGCCAGCAGCTTAAAGGGTGCAACTAATGAAAAACTGTTTTTT. Its protein product is CASSLKGATNEKLFF. The variable domain in full, completed from reference TRBV11-2 and TRBJ1-4, reads EAGVAQSPRYKIIEKRQSVAFWCNPISGHATLYWYQQILGQGPKLLIQFQNNGVVDDSQLPKDRFSAERLKGVDSTLKIQPAKLEDSAVYLCASSLKGATNEKLFFGSGTQLSVL.

This chain links TRBV18 with TRBJ2-7, with D hard to call. V shed 0 bases and J shed 2 bases, with 5 bases lying between them. The CDR3 is 13 amino acids. The germline V gene has CDR1 KGHSH and CDR2 LQKENI. The CDR3 is CASSPPQTYEQYF. The CDR3, as DNA: TGTGCCAGCTCACCACCACAGACCTACGAGCAGTACTTC.

This clonotype was counted many times. The genes are TRBV24-1 and TRBJ1-2; TRBD1 matches at 8 bases. CDR1 and CDR2 (germline): KGHDR, SFDVKD. The ends lost 2 bases at V and 4 bases at J; junction bases unmatched: 11. CDR3 length: 17 residues. CDR3 amino acids: CATSDSGGQGSVYGYTF. CDR3 DNA: TGTGCCACCAGTGATTCGGGCGGACAGGGAAGTGTCTATGGCTACACCTTC.

The V and J genes are TRBV3-1 and TRBJ2-7; weak D call: TRBD1 (6 bases). The CDR3 contains 15 residues. Germline CDR1 LGHDT, CDR2 YNNKEL (reference sequence). V dropped 1 base and J dropped 2 bases, with 12 bases sitting between them. The CDR3 sequence: CASSQVFDRTYEQYF. CDR3 coding DNA: TGTGCCAGCAGCCAAGTATTTGACAGGACCTACGAGCAGTACTTC.

This clonotype appeared a few times. V gene TRBV6-2 or TRBV6-3 combines with J gene TRBJ2-1; unclear D gene. The V end lost 2 bases, the J end lost 10 bases, and 12 bases lay between the germline ends. In germline, CDR1 is MNHEY, CDR2 SVGEGT. There are 13 residues in the CDR3. CDR3 residues: CASSYPSFAEQFF. CDR3 sequence (DNA): TGTGCCAGCAGTTACCCATCCTTTGCGGAGCAGTTCTTC.

This clonotype was counted ten times or more. This chain uses TRBV11-1 with TRBJ1-1, with D possibly TRBD1 on 5 matching bases. The CDR3 contains 14 residues. Per germline, CDR1 SGHAT and CDR2 FQDESV (reference sequence). V lost 5 bases and J 6 bases, leaving 16 bases between the germline ends. This CDR3 is CASSIQANRAEAFF. The CDR3 DNA follows: TGTGCCAGCAGCATACAGGCGAACCGCGCTGAAGCTTTCTTT.

The chain links TRBV6-5 to TRBJ2-2; D not resolved. The CDR3 length is 14 residues. Looked up from germline, CDR1 is MNHEY and CDR2 is SVGAGI. Trimming left V 3 bases short and J 6 bases short, with 11 bases between. In DNA, the CDR3 is TGTGCCAGCAGTTATCGATTAGATTCCGGGGAGCTGTTTTTT. As protein: CASSYRLDSGELFF.

This clonotype was seen repeatedly, ten times or more. The chain links TRBV28 to TRBJ1-2; 8 nucleotides line up with TRBD1. The CDR3 sequence is 13 residues long. With V trimmed by 6 bases and J by 5 bases, 5 bases remained unmatched. Germline CDR1 and CDR2: MDHEN and SYDVKM. DNA of the CDR3: TGTGCCAGCAGGCTGACAGGGGAGTATGGCTACACCTTC. Encoded protein: CASRLTGEYGYTF.

There are many counts of this clonotype. The V gene is TRBV7-9, the J gene TRBJ1-6; 7 bases align to TRBD1. This CDR3 comprises 15 residues. Trimming removed 10 bases from V and 0 bases from J; junction bases left unmatched: 6. CDR1 is SEHNR, CDR2 FQNEAQ, per germline (reference sequence). As DNA, the CDR3 is TGTGCCACCATGACAGGGAGCTCCTATAATTCACCCCTCCACTTT. It is translated as CATMTGSSYNSPLHF.

This clonotype occurred many times. This rearrangement joins TRBV6-1 to TRBJ1-5, with unresolved D. V lost 4 bases and J 6 bases, leaving 7 bases between the germline ends. Looked up from germline, CDR1 is MNHNS and CDR2 is SASEGT. This CDR3 contains 12 residues. The CDR3 nucleotides are TGTGCCAGCAGTGTTATGAGTCAGCCCCAGCATTTT. Translating gives CASSVMSQPQHF.

In its sample, this clonotype was seen a few times. The genes are TRBV24-1 and TRBJ2-1; 8 bases are a match to TRBD1. Germline loops: CDR1 KGHDR, CDR2 SFDVKD. This CDR3 has 16 amino acids. The V segment lost 3 bases and the J segment 5 bases; nucleotides outside the gene matches: 8. In DNA form, the CDR3 reads TGTGCCACCAGTGATCCGACAGGGGAGGTCCACAATGAGCAGTTCTTC. Amino acid sequence: CATSDPTGEVHNEQFF.

This clonotype was recorded at least ten times. The rearrangement uses TRBV20-1 and TRBJ2-1; 13 bases match TRBD2. In germline, CDR1 is DFQATT, CDR2 SNEGSKA (reference sequence). The CDR3 is 16 amino acids. The J segment lost 3 bases and the V segment lost 3 bases, leaving 5 bases of the junction unmatched. The CDR3 here is CSASGLAGADYNEQFF. The CDR3 bases are TGCAGTGCTAGCGGACTAGCGGGAGCTGACTACAATGAGCAGTTCTTC.

The CDR3 here is CSVRMGLNTEAFF. CDR3 nucleotide sequence: TGCAGCGTTCGAATGGGACTTAACACTGAAGCTTTCTTT. The V and J genes are TRBV29-1 and TRBJ1-1, with TRBD1 as a possible D gene (5 bases). The V end lost 5 bases, the J end lost 2 bases, and 12 bases lay between the germline ends. The CDR3 totals 13 residues. Germline V CDR1 and CDR2: SQVTM, ANQGSEA.

A few counts support this clonotype. The V gene is TRBV7-2, the J gene TRBJ2-2, with unresolved D. Between the trimmed V and J ends, which lost 3 bases and 4 bases, there was a span of 12 bases. Per germline, CDR1 SGHTA and CDR2 FQGNSA. CDR3 length equals 15 residues. The CDR3 spells CASSFVQPPTGELFF. Written as DNA, the CDR3 is TGTGCCAGCAGCTTCGTCCAGCCCCCCACCGGGGAGCTGTTTTTT.